This is a list of T cell receptor beta chains from one sample in a study of T cell repertoires in cytomegalovirus infection. TCRdb re-called the reads through MiXCR, storing one row per CDR3 protein. The sample shows 160,000 or so distinct CDR3 sequences, roughly a quarter of them seen only once. The specimen sequenced was PBMCs. These receptors originate from a human donor in good health (CMV status not recorded). Some clones in this sample may be carry-over from other donors' samples. Each CDR3 is given with its conserved first and last residue. A D gene is named only where the DNA matches it firmly. The listing skips clone size in some rows; elsewhere it reads once, few, many or a size class.

J gene	clone size	V gene	D gene	CDR3 protein	CDR3 DNA
TRBJ2-7	NA	TRBV28	TRBD1	CASSWTGEAYEQYF	TGTGCCAGCAGTTGGACAGGGGAGGCCTACGAGCAGTACTTC
TRBJ2-2	few	TRBV30	NA	CAWNLFGTGELFF	TGTGCCTGGAACCTTTTTGGGACCGGGGAGCTGTTTTTT
TRBJ1-6	NA	TRBV28	NA	CASKGPNSPLHF	TGTGCCAGCAAAGGCCCTAATTCACCCCTCCACTTT
TRBJ2-7	many	TRBV7-2	NA	CASSLVRVSYEQYF	TGTGCCAGCAGCTTAGTTAGGGTTTCCTACGAGCAGTACTTC
TRBJ2-7	NA	TRBV20-1	NA	CSARGTGGVVYEQYF	TGCAGTGCTAGAGGTACCGGGGGCGTCGTTTACGAGCAGTACTTC
TRBJ2-7	once	TRBV7-2	NA	CDSSVGGSSYEQYF	TGTGACAGCAGCGTTGGGGGTAGCTCCTACGAGCAGTACTTC
TRBJ2-1	few	TRBV7-9	NA	CASSLWGQGPYNEQFF	TGTGCCAGCAGCTTATGGGGTCAGGGCCCCTACAATGAGCAGTTCTTC
TRBJ1-2	NA	TRBV4-1	NA	CASSQNPPQGDYGYTF	TGCGCCAGCAGCCAAAACCCCCCACAAGGGGACTATGGCTACACCTTC
TRBJ2-1	many	TRBV7-6	TRBD2	CASSLERTSGRWDEQFF	TGTGCCAGCAGCTTAGAGCGGACTAGCGGGAGATGGGATGAGCAGTTCTTC
TRBJ1-2	NA	TRBV28	TRBD1	CASSLTGSGYTF	TGTGCCAGCAGTTTGACAGGGAGCGGCTACACCTTC
TRBJ2-7	NA	TRBV2	NA	CASSEQGYTYEQYF	TGTGCCAGCAGTGAACAGGGGTACACCTACGAGCAGTACTTC
TRBJ2-7	NA	TRBV29-1	TRBD2	CSVSSGRALSYEQYF	TGCAGCGTGTCCAGCGGGAGGGCCCTTTCCTACGAGCAGTACTTC
TRBJ1-2	NA	TRBV27	NA	CAAGRQNYGYTF	TGTGCCGCCGGCCGACAGAACTATGGCTACACCTTC
TRBJ2-1	few	TRBV4-3	TRBD2	CASSQEVSGRVGNEQFF	TGCGCCAGCAGCCAAGAAGTAAGCGGGAGGGTCGGGAATGAGCAGTTCTTC
TRBJ2-3	few	TRBV5-1	NA	CASTFGGSGDTQYF	TGCGCCAGCACCTTCGGCGGGTCGGGAGATACGCAGTATTTT
TRBJ2-2	NA	TRBV11-2	NA	CASSFRDSGGELFF	TGTGCCAGCAGCTTCCGGGACTCCGGCGGGGAGCTGTTTTTT